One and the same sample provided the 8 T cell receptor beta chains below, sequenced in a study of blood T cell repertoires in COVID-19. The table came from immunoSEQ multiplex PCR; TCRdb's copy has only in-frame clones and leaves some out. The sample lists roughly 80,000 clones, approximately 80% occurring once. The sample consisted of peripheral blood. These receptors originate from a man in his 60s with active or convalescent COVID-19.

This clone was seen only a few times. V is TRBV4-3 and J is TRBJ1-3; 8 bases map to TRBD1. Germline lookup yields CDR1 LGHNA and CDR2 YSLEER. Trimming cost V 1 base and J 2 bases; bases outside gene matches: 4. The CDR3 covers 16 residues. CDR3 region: CASSQGQGAAGNTIYF. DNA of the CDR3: TGCGCCAGCAGCCAAGGCCAGGGGGCCGCTGGAAACACCATATATTTT.

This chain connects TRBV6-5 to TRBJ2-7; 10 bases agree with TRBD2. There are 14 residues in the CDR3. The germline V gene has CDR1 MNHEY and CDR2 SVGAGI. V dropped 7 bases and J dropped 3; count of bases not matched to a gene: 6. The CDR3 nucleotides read TGTGCCAGCAACCCTAGCGGGGGACGCTACGAGCAGTACTTC. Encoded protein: CASNPSGGRYEQYF.

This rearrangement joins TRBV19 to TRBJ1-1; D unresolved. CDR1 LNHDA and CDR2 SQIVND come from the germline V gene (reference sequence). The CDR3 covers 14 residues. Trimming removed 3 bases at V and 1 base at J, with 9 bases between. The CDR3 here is CASSITGGNTEAFF. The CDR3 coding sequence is TGTGCCAGTAGTATTACGGGTGGGAACACTGAAGCTTTCTTT.

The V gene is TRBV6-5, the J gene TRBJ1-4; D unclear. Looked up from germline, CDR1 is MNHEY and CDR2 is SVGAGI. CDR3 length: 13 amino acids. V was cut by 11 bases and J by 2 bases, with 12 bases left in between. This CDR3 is CAAGDGTNEKLFF. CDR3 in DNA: TGTGCCGCCGGAGATGGGACTAATGAAAAACTGTTTTTT.

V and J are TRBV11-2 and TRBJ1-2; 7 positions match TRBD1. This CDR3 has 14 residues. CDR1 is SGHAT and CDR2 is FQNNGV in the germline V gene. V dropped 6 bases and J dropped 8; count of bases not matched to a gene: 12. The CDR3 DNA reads TGTGCCAGCAGACTTGATACGGGGACAGCCGGCTACACCTTC. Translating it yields CASRLDTGTAGYTF.

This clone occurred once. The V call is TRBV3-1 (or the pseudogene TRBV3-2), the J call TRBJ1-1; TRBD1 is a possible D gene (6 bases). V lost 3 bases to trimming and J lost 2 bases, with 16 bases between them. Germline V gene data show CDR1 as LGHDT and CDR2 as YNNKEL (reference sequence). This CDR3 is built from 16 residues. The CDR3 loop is CASSQGDTAENTEAFF. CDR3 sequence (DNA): TGTGCCAGCAGCCAGGGGGACACGGCCGAAAACACTGAAGCTTTCTTT.

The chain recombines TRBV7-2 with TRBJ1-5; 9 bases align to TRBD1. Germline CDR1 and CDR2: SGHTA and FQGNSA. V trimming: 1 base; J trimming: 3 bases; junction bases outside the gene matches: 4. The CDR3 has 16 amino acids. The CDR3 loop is CASSLDWTGDNQPQHF. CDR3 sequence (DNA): TGTGCCAGCAGCTTAGATTGGACAGGGGACAATCAGCCCCAGCATTTT.

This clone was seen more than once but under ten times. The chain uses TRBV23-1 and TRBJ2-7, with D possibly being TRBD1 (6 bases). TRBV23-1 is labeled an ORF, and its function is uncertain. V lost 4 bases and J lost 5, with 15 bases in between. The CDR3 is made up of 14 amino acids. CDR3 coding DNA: TGCGCCAGCAGTCTTCTGACAGGCACCCACGAGCAGTACTTC. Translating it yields CASSLLTGTHEQYF.